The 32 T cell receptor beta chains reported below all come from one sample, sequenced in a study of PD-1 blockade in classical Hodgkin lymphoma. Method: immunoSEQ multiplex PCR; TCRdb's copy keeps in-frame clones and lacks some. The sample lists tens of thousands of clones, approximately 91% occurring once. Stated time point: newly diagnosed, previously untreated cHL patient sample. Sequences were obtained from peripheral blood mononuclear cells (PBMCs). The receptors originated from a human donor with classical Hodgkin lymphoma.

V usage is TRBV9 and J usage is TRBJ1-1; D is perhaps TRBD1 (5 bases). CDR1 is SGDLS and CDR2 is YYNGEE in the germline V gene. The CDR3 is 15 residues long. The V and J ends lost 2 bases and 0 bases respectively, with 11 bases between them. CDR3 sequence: CASSVDSLMNTEAFF. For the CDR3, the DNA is TGTGCCAGCAGCGTCGACAGCTTAATGAACACTGAAGCTTTCTTT.

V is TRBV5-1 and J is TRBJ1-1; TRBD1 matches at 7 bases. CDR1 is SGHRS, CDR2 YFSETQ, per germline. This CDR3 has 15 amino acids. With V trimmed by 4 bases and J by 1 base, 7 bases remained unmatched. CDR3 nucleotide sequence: TGCGCCAGCAGCCCGTGGGGGGACAGGAACACTGAAGCTTTCTTT. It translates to CASSPWGDRNTEAFF.

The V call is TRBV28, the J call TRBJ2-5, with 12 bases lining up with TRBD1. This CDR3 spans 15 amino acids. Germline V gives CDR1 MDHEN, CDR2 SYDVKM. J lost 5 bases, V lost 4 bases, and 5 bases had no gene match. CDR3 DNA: TGTGCCAGCAGTTCGCGGGACAGGGGGCCTGAGACCCAGTACTTC. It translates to CASSSRDRGPETQYF.

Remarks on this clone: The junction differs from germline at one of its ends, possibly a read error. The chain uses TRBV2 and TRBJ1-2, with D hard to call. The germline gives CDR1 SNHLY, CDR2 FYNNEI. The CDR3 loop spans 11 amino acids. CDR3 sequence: CASSELRAVAF. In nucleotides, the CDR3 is TGTGCCAGCAGTGAATTAAGGGCAGTAGCCTTC. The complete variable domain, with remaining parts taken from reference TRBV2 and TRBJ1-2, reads EPEVTQTPSHQVTQMGQEVILRCVPISNHLYFYWYRQILGQKVEFLVSFYNNEISEKSEIFDDQFSVERPDGSNFTLKIRSTKLEDSAMYFCASSELRAVAFGSGTRLTVV.

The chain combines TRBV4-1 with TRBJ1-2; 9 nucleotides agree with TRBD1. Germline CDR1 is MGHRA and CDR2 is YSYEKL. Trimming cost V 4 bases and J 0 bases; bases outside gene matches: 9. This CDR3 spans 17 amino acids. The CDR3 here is CASSPKGQGATNYGYTF. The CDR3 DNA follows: TGCGCCAGCAGCCCCAAGGGACAGGGCGCTACTAACTATGGCTACACCTTC.

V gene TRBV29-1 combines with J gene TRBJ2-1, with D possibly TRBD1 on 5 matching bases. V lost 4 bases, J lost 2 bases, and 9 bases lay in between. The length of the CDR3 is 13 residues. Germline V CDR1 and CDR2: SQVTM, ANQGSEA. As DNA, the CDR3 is TGCAGCGTTGCCCCGACAGCCTACAATGAGCAGTTCTTC. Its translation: CSVAPTAYNEQFF.

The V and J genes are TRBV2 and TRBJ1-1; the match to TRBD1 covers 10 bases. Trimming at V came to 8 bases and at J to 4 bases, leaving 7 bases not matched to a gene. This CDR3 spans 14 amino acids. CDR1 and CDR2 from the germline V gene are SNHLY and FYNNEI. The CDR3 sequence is CASLSGQGGTEAFF. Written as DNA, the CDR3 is TGTGCCAGCCTCTCAGGACAGGGGGGCACTGAAGCTTTCTTT.

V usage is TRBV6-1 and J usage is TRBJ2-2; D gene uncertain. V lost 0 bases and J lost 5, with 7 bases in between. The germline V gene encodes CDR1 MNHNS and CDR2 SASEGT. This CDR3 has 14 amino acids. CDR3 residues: CASSEAWGTGELFF. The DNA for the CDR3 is TGTGCCAGCAGTGAAGCGTGGGGAACCGGGGAGCTGTTTTTT.

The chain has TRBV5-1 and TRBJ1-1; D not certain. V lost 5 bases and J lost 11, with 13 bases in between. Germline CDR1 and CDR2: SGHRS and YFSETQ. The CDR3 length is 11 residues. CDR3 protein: CASREDGVAFF. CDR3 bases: TGCGCCAGCAGAGAGGACGGGGTGGCTTTCTTT.

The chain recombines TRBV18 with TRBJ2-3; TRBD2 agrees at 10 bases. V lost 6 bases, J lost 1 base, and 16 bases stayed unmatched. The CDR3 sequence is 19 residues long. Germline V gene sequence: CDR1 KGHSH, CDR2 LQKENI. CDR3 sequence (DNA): TGTGCCAGCTCCCCTCAGCTAGCGGGAGTTCAAGGGGGCACAGATACGCAGTATTTT. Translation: CASSPQLAGVQGGTDTQYF.

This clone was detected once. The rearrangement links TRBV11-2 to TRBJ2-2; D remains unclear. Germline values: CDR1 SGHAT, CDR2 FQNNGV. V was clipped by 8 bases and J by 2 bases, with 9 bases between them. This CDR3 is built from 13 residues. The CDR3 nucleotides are TGTGCCAGCGGCCTAGTAAACACCGGGGAGCTGTTTTTT. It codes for CASGLVNTGELFF. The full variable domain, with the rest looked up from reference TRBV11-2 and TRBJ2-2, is EAGVAQSPRYKIIEKRQSVAFWCNPISGHATLYWYQQILGQGPKLLIQFQNNGVVDDSQLPKDRFSAERLKGVDSTLKIQPAKLEDSAVYLCASGLVNTGELFFGEGSRLTVL.

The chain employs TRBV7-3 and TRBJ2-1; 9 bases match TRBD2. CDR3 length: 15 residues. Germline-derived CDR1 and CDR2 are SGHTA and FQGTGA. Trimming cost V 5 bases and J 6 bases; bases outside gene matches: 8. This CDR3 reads CASSVSGRVPNEQFF. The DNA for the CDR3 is TGTGCCAGCAGCGTTAGCGGGAGAGTCCCCAATGAGCAGTTCTTC.

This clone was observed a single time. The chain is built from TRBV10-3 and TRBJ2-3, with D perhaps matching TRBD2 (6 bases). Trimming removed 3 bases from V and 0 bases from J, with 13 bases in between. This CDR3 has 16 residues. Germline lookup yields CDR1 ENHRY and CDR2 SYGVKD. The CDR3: CAISDWGESSTDTQYF. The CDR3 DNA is TGTGCCATCAGTGACTGGGGGGAATCTAGCACAGATACGCAGTATTTT.

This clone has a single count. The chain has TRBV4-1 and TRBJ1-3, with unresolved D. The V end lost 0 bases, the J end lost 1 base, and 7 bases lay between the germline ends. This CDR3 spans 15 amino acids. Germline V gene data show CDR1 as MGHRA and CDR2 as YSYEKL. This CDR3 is CASSQDKGSGNTIYF. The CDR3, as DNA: TGCGCCAGCAGCCAAGACAAGGGTTCTGGAAACACCATATATTTT.

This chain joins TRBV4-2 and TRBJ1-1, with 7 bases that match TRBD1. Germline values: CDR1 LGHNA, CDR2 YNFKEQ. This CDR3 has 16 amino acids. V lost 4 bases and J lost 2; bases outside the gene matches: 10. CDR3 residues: CASSPRDRSVNTEAFF. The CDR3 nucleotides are TGTGCCAGCAGCCCACGGGACAGATCGGTCAACACTGAAGCTTTCTTT.

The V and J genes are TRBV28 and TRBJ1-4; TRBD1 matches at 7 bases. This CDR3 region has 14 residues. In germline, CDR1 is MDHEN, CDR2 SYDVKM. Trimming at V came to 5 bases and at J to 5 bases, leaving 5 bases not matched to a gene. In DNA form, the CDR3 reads TGTGCCAGCAGTCTGACAGGGAGAAATGAAAAACTGTTTTTT. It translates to CASSLTGRNEKLFF.

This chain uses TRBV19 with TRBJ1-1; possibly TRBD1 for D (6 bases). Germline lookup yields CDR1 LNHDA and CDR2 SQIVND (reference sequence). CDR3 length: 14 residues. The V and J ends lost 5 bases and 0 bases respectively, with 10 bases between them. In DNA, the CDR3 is TGTGCCAGTAGTCTGGGGGCGGTGAACACTGAAGCTTTCTTT. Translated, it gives CASSLGAVNTEAFF. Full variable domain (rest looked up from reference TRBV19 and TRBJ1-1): DGGITQSPKYLFRKEGQNVTLSCEQNLNHDAMYWYRQDPGQGLRLIYYSQIVNDFQKGDIAEGYSVSREKKESFPLTVTSAQKNPTAFYLCASSLGAVNTEAFFGQGTRLTVV.

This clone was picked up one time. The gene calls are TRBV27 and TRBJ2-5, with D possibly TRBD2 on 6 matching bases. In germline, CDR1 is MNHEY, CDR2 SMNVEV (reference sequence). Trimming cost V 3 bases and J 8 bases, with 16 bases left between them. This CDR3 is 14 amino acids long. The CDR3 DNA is TGTGCCAGCAGTTTGGAGGGACCCAGGACAACCCAGTACTTC. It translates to CASSLEGPRTTQYF.

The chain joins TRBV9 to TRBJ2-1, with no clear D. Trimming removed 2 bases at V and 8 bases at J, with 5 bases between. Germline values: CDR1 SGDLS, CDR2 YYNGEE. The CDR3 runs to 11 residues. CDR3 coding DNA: TGTGCCAGCAGCGTCGCCGATGAGCAGTTCTTC. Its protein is CASSVADEQFF. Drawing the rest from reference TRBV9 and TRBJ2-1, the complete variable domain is DSGVTQTPKHLITATGQRVTLRCSPRSGDLSVYWYQQSLDQGLQFLIQYYNGEERAKGNILERFSAQQFPDLHSELNLSSLELGDSALYFCASSVADEQFFGPGTRLTVL.

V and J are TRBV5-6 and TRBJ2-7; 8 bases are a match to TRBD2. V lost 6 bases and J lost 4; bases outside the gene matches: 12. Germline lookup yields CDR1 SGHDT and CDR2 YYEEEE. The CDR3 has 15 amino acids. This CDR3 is CASTWDGRADYEQYF. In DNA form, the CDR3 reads TGTGCCAGCACCTGGGACGGGAGGGCCGATTACGAGCAGTACTTC. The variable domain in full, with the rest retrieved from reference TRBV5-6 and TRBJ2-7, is DAGVTQSPTHLIKTRGQQVTLRCSPKSGHDTVSWYQQALGQGPQFIFQYYEEEERQRGNFPDRFSGHQFPNYSSELNVNALLLGDSALYLCASTWDGRADYEQYFGPGTRLTVT.

CDR3 bases: TGTGCCAGCAGCCCTTTTAATATCGACTCGTCTGAGCAGTTCTTC. Residues: CASSPFNIDSSEQFF. The chain links TRBV11-2 to TRBJ2-1; D gene ambiguous. Trimming removed 5 bases from V and 9 bases from J, with 20 bases in between. CDR1 and CDR2 from the germline V gene are SGHAT and FQNNGV. The CDR3 length is 15 residues. Variable domain in full (rest from reference TRBV11-2 and TRBJ2-1): EAGVAQSPRYKIIEKRQSVAFWCNPISGHATLYWYQQILGQGPKLLIQFQNNGVVDDSQLPKDRFSAERLKGVDSTLKIQPAKLEDSAVYLCASSPFNIDSSEQFFGPGTRLTVL.

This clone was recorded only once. This chain's CDR3 is CASSPSQANYGYTF. The DNA of the CDR3 is TGTGCCAGCAGTCCCTCCCAAGCTAACTATGGCTACACCTTC. V usage is TRBV6-6 and J usage is TRBJ1-2; D is undetermined. The ends were cut back, 5 bases at V and 0 bases at J, with 10 bases in the middle. Germline V gene sequence: CDR1 MNHNY, CDR2 SVGAGI (reference sequence). The CDR3 totals 14 residues.

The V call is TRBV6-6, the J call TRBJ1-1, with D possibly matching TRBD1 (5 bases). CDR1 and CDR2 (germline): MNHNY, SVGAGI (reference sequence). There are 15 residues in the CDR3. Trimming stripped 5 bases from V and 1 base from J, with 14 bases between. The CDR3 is CASSTSGTANTEAFF. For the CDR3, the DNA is TGTGCCAGCAGTACGAGCGGGACCGCGAACACTGAAGCTTTCTTT.

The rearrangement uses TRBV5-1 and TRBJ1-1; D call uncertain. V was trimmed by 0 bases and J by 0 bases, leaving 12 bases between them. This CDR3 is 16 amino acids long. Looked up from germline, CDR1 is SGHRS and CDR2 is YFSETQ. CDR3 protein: CASSLDPEMMNTEAFF. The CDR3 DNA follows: TGCGCCAGCAGCTTGGATCCGGAGATGATGAACACTGAAGCTTTCTTT.

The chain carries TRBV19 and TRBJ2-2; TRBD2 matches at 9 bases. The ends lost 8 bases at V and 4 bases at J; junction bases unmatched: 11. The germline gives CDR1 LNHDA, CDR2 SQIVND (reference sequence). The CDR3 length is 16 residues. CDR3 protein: CASAPEGREGTGELFF. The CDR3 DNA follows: TGTGCCAGTGCTCCCGAGGGGCGGGAGGGCACCGGGGAGCTGTTTTTT. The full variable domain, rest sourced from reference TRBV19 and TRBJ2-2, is DGGITQSPKYLFRKEGQNVTLSCEQNLNHDAMYWYRQDPGQGLRLIYYSQIVNDFQKGDIAEGYSVSREKKESFPLTVTSAQKNPTAFYLCASAPEGREGTGELFFGEGSRLTVL.

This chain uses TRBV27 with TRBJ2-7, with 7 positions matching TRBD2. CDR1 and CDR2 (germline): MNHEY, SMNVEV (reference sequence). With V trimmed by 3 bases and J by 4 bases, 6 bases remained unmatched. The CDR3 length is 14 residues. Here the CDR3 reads CASSFSGGGYEQYF. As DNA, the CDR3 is TGTGCCAGCAGTTTCTCCGGGGGAGGGTACGAGCAGTACTTC.

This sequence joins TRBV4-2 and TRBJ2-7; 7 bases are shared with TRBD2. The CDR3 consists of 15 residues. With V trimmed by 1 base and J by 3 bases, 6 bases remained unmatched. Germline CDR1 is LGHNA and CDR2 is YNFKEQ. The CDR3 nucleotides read TGTGCCAGCAGCCAAGCCTCAGCGGGGCGCTACGAGCAGTACTTC. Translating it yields CASSQASAGRYEQYF.

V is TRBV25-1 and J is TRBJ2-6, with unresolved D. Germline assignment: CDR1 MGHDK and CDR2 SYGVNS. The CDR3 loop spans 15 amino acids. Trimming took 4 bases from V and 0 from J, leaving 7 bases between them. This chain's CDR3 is CASSGDGSGANVLTF. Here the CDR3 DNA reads TGTGCCAGCAGTGGCGACGGCTCTGGGGCCAACGTCCTGACTTTC.

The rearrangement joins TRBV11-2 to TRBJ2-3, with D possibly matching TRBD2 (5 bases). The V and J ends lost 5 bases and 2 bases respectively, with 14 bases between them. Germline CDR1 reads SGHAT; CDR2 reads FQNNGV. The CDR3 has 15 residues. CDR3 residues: CASSPRGTHTDTQYF. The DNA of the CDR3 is TGTGCCAGCAGCCCCCGGGGTACCCACACAGATACGCAGTATTTT.

This CDR3 reads CASIPGTGNNYGYTF. The CDR3, as DNA: TGTGCCAGCATCCCCGGGACAGGGAACAACTATGGCTACACCTTC. J is TRBJ1-2 and V is TRBV6-1; 9 nucleotides line up with TRBD1. The CDR3 covers 15 residues. Germline V gene lookup returns CDR1 MNHNS and CDR2 SASEGT. The trim removed 7 bases at V and 2 bases at J, leaving 8 bases unmatched.

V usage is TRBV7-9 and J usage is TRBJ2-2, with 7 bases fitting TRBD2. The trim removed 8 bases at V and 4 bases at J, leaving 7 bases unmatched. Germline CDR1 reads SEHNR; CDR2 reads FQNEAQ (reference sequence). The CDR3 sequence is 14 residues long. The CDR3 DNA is TGTGCCAGCTTGGCCGGGGGGTTCACCGGGGAGCTGTTTTTT. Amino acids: CASLAGGFTGELFF.

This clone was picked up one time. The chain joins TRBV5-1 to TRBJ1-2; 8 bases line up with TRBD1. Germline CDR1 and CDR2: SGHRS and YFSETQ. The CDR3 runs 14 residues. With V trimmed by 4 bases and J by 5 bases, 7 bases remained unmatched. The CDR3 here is CASSPGQAEYGYTF. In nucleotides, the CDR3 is TGCGCCAGCAGCCCGGGACAGGCGGAGTATGGCTACACCTTC.